The 23 T cell receptor beta chains below all came from one sample that was sequenced in a study of blood T cell repertoires in COVID-19. Assay used: immunoSEQ multiplex PCR; TCRdb lists only in-frame clones, some missing. The data show 250,000 to 300,000 clones, about 89% seen once. Sequences were obtained from PBMCs or T cells enriched from blood (not recorded which). These receptors were collected from a woman aged 40 to 50 who had recovered from COVID-19.

The V gene is TRBV5-1, the J gene TRBJ1-1; D is possibly TRBD1 (5 bases). Trimming shortened V by 3 bases and J by 6 bases, and 18 bases separated the two germline ends. The CDR3 has 15 residues. The germline V gene encodes CDR1 SGHRS and CDR2 YFSETQ. The CDR3 sequence is CASSYNFRAGSEAFF. DNA of the CDR3: TGCGCCAGCAGCTATAATTTCAGGGCCGGGTCTGAAGCTTTCTTT.

This chain connects TRBV30 to TRBJ2-3; D is possibly TRBD1 (5 bases). The CDR3 is 15 residues long. Trimming left V 2 bases short and J 2 bases short, with 14 bases between. Germline lookup yields CDR1 GTSNPN and CDR2 SVGIG (reference sequence). DNA for the CDR3: TGTGCCTGGAGTCATCCAGGGTCCTTCACAGATACGCAGTATTTT. Protein product: CAWSHPGSFTDTQYF.

V and J are TRBV30 and TRBJ2-1; 11 nucleotides match TRBD2. V lost 3 bases and J lost 7; bases outside the gene matches: 14. Germline V lookup: CDR1 GTSNPN, CDR2 SVGIG (reference sequence). The CDR3 has 17 residues. As DNA, the CDR3 is TGTGCCTGGAGGTTCCCCCCAACTAGCGGGAGAAAAAATGAGCAGTTCTTC. Protein product: CAWRFPPTSGRKNEQFF.

The chain uses TRBV5-1 and TRBJ1-3, with D possibly TRBD1 on 5 matching bases. V was cut by 0 bases and J by 0 bases, with 13 bases left in between. This CDR3 contains 17 residues. Germline lookup yields CDR1 SGHRS and CDR2 YFSETQ. CDR3 sequence (DNA): TGCGCCAGCAGCTTGGAGGGGCCCTCCTACTCTGGAAACACCATATATTTT. Protein product: CASSLEGPSYSGNTIYF.

The J gene is TRBJ1-4, the V gene TRBV5-1, with TRBD1 matching 10 bases. The J segment lost 1 base and the V segment lost 5 bases, leaving 14 bases of the junction unmatched. Germline values: CDR1 SGHRS, CDR2 YFSETQ. The CDR3 extends over 19 amino acids. In DNA form, the CDR3 reads TGCGCCAGCAGATATGGACAGGGGGGCGCTGGCGGAACTAATGAAAAACTGTTTTTT. It translates to CASRYGQGGAGGTNEKLFF.

The chain employs TRBV7-2 and TRBJ2-1, with D maybe TRBD2 (6 bases). V lost 5 bases to trimming and J lost 1 base, with 18 bases between them. The CDR3 spans 17 residues. The germline CDR1 and CDR2 sequences are SGHTA and FQGNSA. CDR3 DNA sequence: TGTGCCAGCAGCAAAAGAGGGACTCCTACTTCCTACAATGAGCAGTTCTTC. Translated, it gives CASSKRGTPTSYNEQFF. Filled out from reference TRBV7-2 and TRBJ2-1, the complete variable domain reads GAGVSQSPSNKVTEKGKDVELRCDPISGHTALYWYRQSLGQGLEFLIYFQGNSAPDKSGLPSDRFSAERTGGSVSTLTIQRTQQEDSAVYLCASSKRGTPTSYNEQFFGPGTRLTVL.

As regards this clone: Other DNA sequences in the same sample also yield this CDR3. The chain couples TRBV7-9 to TRBJ1-4, with 9 positions matching TRBD1. J was trimmed by 8 bases and V by 5 bases; bases with no gene match: 12. In germline, CDR1 is SEHNR, CDR2 FQNEAQ (reference sequence). The CDR3 has 16 residues. The CDR3 loop is CASSDPGDRVREKLFF. In DNA, the CDR3 is TGTGCCAGCAGCGACCCCGGGGACAGGGTTCGCGAAAAACTGTTTTTT.

This sequence joins TRBV5-4 and TRBJ2-5, with 10 positions matching TRBD2. Germline trimming cut 4 bases from V and 3 bases from J; bases unmatched to any gene: 3. This CDR3 spans 14 amino acids. Germline CDR1 SGHNT, CDR2 YYREEE (reference sequence). CDR3 residues: CASSHSGGKETQYF. CDR3 DNA sequence: TGTGCCAGCAGCCATAGCGGGGGGAAAGAGACCCAGTACTTC. The complete variable domain, with remaining parts taken from reference TRBV5-4 and TRBJ2-5, reads ETGVTQSPTHLIKTRGQQVTLRCSSQSGHNTVSWYQQALGQGPQFIFQYYREEENGRGNFPPRFSGLQFPNYSSELNVNALELDDSALYLCASSHSGGKETQYFGPGTRLLVL.

The rearrangement joins TRBV5-5 to TRBJ2-7, with 7 positions matching TRBD2. The junction had 11 bases not matched to a gene; V was cut back by 6 bases and J by 2 bases. The length of the CDR3 is 15 residues. Germline CDR1 reads SGHKS; CDR2 reads YYEKEE (reference sequence). The CDR3 protein is CASNQNWGGTYEQYF. The DNA for the CDR3 is TGTGCCAGCAACCAAAACTGGGGAGGGACCTACGAGCAGTACTTC.

J is TRBJ2-1 and V is TRBV11-3, with 8 bases lining up with TRBD1. CDR1 and CDR2 (germline): SGHNT, YENEEA. Germline trimming cut 5 bases from V and 10 bases from J; bases unmatched to any gene: 10. CDR3 length equals 14 residues. DNA for the CDR3: TGTGCCAGCAGCGCACAGGGGGACCTCAGGGAGCAGTTCTTC. Its translation: CASSAQGDLREQFF. The full variable domain, in which reference TRBV11-3 and TRBJ2-1 provide the parts outside the CDR3, is EAGVVQSPRYKIIEKKQPVAFWCNPISGHNTLYWYLQNLGQGPELLIRYENEEAVDDSQLPKDRFSAERLKGVDSTLKIQPAELGDSAVYLCASSAQGDLREQFFGPGTRLTVL.

This clone was counted a single time. The gene calls are TRBV6-5 and TRBJ2-3; TRBD2 matches at 8 bases. The CDR3 runs 13 residues. Trimming took 8 bases from V and 5 from J; bases not matched to a gene: 6. The germline V gene has CDR1 MNHEY and CDR2 SVGAGI. The chain's CDR3 is CASGTSPLDTQYF. The DNA of the CDR3 is TGTGCCAGCGGGACTAGTCCTCTAGATACGCAGTATTTT.

This sequence joins TRBV3-1 (or the pseudogene TRBV3-2) and TRBJ2-7, with 7 bases identical to TRBD1. The CDR3 is 14 amino acids. Losses at the gene ends were 8 bases for V and 1 base for J; bases not matched to a gene: 8. CDR1 LGHDT and CDR2 YNNKEL come from the germline V gene (reference sequence). For the CDR3, the DNA is TGTGCCAGCGGAGCTGACAGGGTGTCCTACGAGCAGTACTTC. The encoded protein is CASGADRVSYEQYF.

The chain is built from TRBV9 and TRBJ2-2; D unresolved. Trimming took off 0 bases at V and 0 bases at J, with 6 bases between the two ends. CDR1 is SGDLS, CDR2 YYNGEE, per germline. CDR3 length: 15 residues. CDR3 coding DNA: TGTGCCAGCAGCGTAGGCCGGGCGAACACCGGGGAGCTGTTTTTT. Translation gives CASSVGRANTGELFF.

This sequence joins TRBV4-2 and TRBJ2-7, with 8 positions matching TRBD1. Germline-derived CDR1 and CDR2 are LGHNA and YNFKEQ. V lost 3 bases to trimming and J lost 5 bases; unmatched junction nucleotides: 12. The CDR3 extends over 16 amino acids. In DNA form, the CDR3 reads TGTGCCAGCAGCCATTCATTGGACAGGGAAGGGAACGAGCAGTACTTC. As protein: CASSHSLDREGNEQYF.

This clone was detected only once. V and J are TRBV6-6 and TRBJ1-1, with D perhaps matching TRBD1 (5 bases). CDR1 and CDR2 (germline): MNHNY, SVGAGI (reference sequence). The CDR3 runs 14 residues. V was trimmed by 6 bases and J by 1 base, leaving 12 bases between them. Here the CDR3 reads CASSFGHENTEAFF. CDR3 nucleotide sequence: TGTGCCAGCAGCTTCGGACACGAGAACACTGAAGCTTTCTTT.

The rearrangement links TRBV15 to TRBJ1-2; a possible D gene is TRBD1 (5 bases). The V end was cut by 5 bases, the J end by 0 bases, with 13 bases between. Germline CDR1 reads LNHNV; CDR2 reads YYDKDF (reference sequence). This CDR3 has 15 amino acids. For the CDR3, the DNA is TGTGCCACCAGCCCGAACAGGATAGCTAACTATGGCTACACCTTC. It yields the protein CATSPNRIANYGYTF.

This clone was counted a few times. The V gene is TRBV6-6, the J gene TRBJ2-7; D ambiguous. Germline V gene data show CDR1 as MNHNY and CDR2 as SVGAGI (reference sequence). This CDR3 region has 12 residues. V was clipped by 5 bases and J by 0 bases, with 5 bases between them. Here the CDR3 reads CASSPLSYEQYF. The CDR3 DNA sequence: TGTGCCAGCAGTCCCCTCTCCTACGAGCAGTACTTC.

The chain employs TRBV18 and TRBJ1-2; D is perhaps TRBD1 (6 bases). Trimming pared 4 bases from V and 0 bases from J, leaving 15 bases between. This CDR3 region has 16 residues. The V gene's germline CDR1 is KGHSH and CDR2 LQKENI. The CDR3 region is CASSRTGQPANYGYTF. In DNA form, the CDR3 reads TGTGCCAGCTCACGAACTGGACAGCCTGCTAACTATGGCTACACCTTC.

In this sample, this clone turned up many times. This chain connects TRBV4-2 to TRBJ1-5, with D maybe TRBD1 (5 bases). CDR1 is LGHNA and CDR2 is YNFKEQ in the germline V gene. V lost 0 bases and J 6 bases, leaving 9 bases between the germline ends. This CDR3 comprises 14 residues. CDR3 coding DNA: TGTGCCAGCAGCCAAGATTTCGGGGGTCAGCCCCAGCATTTT. Its translation is CASSQDFGGQPQHF.

The chain has TRBV5-1 and TRBJ2-3, with D tentatively TRBD1 (6 bases). The germline V gene encodes CDR1 SGHRS and CDR2 YFSETQ. Trimming stripped 5 bases from V and 2 bases from J, with 18 bases between. The CDR3 runs to 16 residues. The CDR3 bases are TGCGCCAGCAGTACGGGACATTCCTTATCCACAGATACGCAGTATTTT. This codes for CASSTGHSLSTDTQYF.

The chain is built from TRBV9 and TRBJ2-5; D possibly corresponds to TRBD2 (5 bases). The V gene lost 0 bases and the J gene lost 2 bases, with 11 bases spanning the gap. Germline V gene lookup returns CDR1 SGDLS and CDR2 YYNGEE. CDR3 length: 15 residues. The CDR3 region is CASSVDAGQQETQYF. In nucleotides, the CDR3 is TGTGCCAGCAGCGTAGATGCGGGCCAACAAGAGACCCAGTACTTC. The complete variable domain, with remaining parts taken from reference TRBV9 and TRBJ2-5, reads DSGVTQTPKHLITATGQRVTLRCSPRSGDLSVYWYQQSLDQGLQFLIQYYNGEERAKGNILERFSAQQFPDLHSELNLSSLELGDSALYFCASSVDAGQQETQYFGPGTRLLVL.

V is TRBV19 and J is TRBJ1-2, with 10 bases identical to TRBD1. This CDR3 region has 15 residues. Germline loops: CDR1 LNHDA, CDR2 SQIVND (reference sequence). V was clipped by 5 bases and J by 8 bases; unmatched bases: 11. CDR3 coding DNA: TGTGCCAGTAGTGCCTCCGGGACAGGGGTCTACGGCTACACCTTC. Its translation is CASSASGTGVYGYTF.

This sequence joins TRBV7-9 and TRBJ1-1, with D possibly TRBD1 on 5 matching bases. The CDR3 totals 15 residues. V lost 3 bases, J lost 0 bases, and 11 bases lay in between. The germline gives CDR1 SEHNR, CDR2 FQNEAQ (reference sequence). The CDR3: CASSFRVGMNTEAFF. Here the CDR3 DNA reads TGTGCCAGCAGCTTCAGGGTGGGGATGAACACTGAAGCTTTCTTT.